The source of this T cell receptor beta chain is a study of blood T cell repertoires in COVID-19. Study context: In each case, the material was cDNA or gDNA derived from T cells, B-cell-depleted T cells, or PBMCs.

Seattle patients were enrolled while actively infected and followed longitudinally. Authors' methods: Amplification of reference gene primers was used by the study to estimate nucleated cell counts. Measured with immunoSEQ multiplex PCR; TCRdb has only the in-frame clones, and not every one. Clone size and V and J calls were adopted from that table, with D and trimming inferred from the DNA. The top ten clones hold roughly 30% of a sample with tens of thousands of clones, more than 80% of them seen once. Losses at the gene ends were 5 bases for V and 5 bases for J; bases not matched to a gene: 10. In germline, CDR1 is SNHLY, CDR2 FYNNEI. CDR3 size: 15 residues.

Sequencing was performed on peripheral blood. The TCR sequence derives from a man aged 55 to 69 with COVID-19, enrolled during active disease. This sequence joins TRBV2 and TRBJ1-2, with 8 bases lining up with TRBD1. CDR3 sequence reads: CASSIAGGTSYGYTF. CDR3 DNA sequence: TGTGCCAGCAGTATCGCAGGGGGCACGTCGTATGGCTACACCTTC.